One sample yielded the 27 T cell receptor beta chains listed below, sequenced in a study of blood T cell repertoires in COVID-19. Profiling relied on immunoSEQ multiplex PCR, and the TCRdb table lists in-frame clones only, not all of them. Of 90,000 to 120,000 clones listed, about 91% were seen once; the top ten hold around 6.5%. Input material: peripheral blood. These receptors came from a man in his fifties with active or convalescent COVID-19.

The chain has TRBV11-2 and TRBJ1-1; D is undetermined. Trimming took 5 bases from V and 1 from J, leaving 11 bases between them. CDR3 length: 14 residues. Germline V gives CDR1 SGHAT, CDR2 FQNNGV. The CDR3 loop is CASSPSGGNTEAFF. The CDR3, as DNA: TGTGCCAGCAGCCCTTCTGGCGGGAACACTGAAGCTTTCTTT. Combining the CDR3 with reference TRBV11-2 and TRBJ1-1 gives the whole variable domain EAGVAQSPRYKIIEKRQSVAFWCNPISGHATLYWYQQILGQGPKLLIQFQNNGVVDDSQLPKDRFSAERLKGVDSTLKIQPAKLEDSAVYLCASSPSGGNTEAFFGQGTRLTVV.

The CDR3: CATSRDLRTSGSYEQYF. CDR3 DNA: TGTGCCACCAGCAGAGATTTGCGTACTAGCGGGAGCTACGAGCAGTACTTC. The chain employs TRBV15 and TRBJ2-7, with TRBD2 matching 11 bases. The germline V gene encodes CDR1 LNHNV and CDR2 YYDKDF (reference sequence). V lost 0 bases to trimming and J lost 3 bases; unmatched junction nucleotides: 7. The CDR3 is made up of 17 amino acids. Complete variable domain (other parts from reference TRBV15 and TRBJ2-7): DAMVIQNPRYQVTQFGKPVTLSCSQTLNHNVMYWYQQKSSQAPKLLFHYYDKDFNNEADTPDNFQSRRPNTSFCFLDIRSPGLGDTAMYLCATSRDLRTSGSYEQYFGPGTRLTVT.

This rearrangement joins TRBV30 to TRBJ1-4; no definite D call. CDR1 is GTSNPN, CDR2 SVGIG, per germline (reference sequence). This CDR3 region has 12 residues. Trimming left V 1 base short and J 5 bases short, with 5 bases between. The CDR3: CAWSGGNEKLFF. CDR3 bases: TGTGCCTGGAGTGGCGGAAATGAAAAACTGTTTTTT.

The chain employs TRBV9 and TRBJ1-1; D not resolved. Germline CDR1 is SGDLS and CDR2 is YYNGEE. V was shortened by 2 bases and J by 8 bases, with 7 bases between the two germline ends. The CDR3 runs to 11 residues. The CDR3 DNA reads TGTGCCAGCAGCGTCCGAGAAGAAGCTTTCTTT. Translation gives CASSVREEAFF.

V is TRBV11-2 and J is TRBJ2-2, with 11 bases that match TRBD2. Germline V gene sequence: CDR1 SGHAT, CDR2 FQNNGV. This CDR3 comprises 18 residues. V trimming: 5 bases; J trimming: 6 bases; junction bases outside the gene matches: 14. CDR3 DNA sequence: TGTGCCAGCAGCCCAGTGGGTGCTAGCGGGAGGTGGGCCGGGGAGCTGTTTTTT. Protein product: CASSPVGASGRWAGELFF.

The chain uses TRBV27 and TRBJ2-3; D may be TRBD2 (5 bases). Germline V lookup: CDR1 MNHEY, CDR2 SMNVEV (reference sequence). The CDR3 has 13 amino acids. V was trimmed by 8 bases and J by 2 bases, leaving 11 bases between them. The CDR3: CASGRLFTDTQYF. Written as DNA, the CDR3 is TGTGCCAGCGGGAGACTTTTCACAGATACGCAGTATTTT.

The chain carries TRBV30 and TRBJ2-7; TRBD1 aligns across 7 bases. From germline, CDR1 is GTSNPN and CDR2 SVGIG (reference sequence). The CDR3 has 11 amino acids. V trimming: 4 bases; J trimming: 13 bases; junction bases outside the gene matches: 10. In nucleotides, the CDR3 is TGTGCCTGGAAGGGGGCGAGGGGAATATACTTC. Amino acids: CAWKGARGIYF.

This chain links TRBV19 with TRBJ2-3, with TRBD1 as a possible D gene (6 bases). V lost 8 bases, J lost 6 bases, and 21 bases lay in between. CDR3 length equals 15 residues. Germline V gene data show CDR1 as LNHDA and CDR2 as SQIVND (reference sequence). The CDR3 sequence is CASVGTRGQRDTQYF. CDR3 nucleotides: TGTGCCAGTGTCGGGACAAGGGGTCAGAGGGATACGCAGTATTTT.

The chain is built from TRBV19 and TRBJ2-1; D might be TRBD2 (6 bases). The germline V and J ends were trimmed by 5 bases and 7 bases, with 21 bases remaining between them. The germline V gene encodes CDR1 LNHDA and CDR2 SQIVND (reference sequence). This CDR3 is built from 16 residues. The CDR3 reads CASSPGSGAVGNEQFF. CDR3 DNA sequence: TGTGCCAGTAGTCCAGGGTCGGGAGCCGTAGGGAATGAGCAGTTCTTC. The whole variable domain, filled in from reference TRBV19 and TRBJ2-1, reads DGGITQSPKYLFRKEGQNVTLSCEQNLNHDAMYWYRQDPGQGLRLIYYSQIVNDFQKGDIAEGYSVSREKKESFPLTVTSAQKNPTAFYLCASSPGSGAVGNEQFFGPGTRLTVL.

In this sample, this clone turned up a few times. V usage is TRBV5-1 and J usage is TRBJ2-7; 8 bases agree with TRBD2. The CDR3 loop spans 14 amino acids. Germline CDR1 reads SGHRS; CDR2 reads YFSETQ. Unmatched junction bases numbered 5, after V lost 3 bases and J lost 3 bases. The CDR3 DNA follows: TGCGCCAGCAGCTCCGGACTAGCCCTCTACGAGCAGTACTTC. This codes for CASSSGLALYEQYF.

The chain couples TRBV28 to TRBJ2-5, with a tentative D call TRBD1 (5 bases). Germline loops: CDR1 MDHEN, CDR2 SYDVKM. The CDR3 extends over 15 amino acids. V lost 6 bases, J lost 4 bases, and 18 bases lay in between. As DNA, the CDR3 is TGTGCCAGCAGCTTTCTAGGCAGGGAATTAGAGACCCAGTACTTC. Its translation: CASSFLGRELETQYF.

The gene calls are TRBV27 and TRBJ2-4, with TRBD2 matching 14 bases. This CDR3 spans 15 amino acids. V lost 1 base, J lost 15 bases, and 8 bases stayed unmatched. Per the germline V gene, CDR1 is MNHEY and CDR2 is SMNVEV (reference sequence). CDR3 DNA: TGTGCCAGCAGTTTATTGCCGGGACTAGCGGGAGTTCTGTACTTC. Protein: CASSLLPGLAGVLYF.

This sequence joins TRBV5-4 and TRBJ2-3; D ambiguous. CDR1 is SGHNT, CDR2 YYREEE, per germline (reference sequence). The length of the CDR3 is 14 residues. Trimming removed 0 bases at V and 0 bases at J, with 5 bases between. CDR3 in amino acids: CASSLAISTDTQYF. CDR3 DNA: TGTGCCAGCAGCTTGGCTATTAGCACAGATACGCAGTATTTT.

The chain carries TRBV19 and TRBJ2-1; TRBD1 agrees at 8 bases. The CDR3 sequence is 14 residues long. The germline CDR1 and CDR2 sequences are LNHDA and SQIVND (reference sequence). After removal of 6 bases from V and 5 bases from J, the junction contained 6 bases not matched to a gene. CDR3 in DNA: TGTGCCAGTAGGTCCCGGGACAGGAACAATGAGCAGTTCTTC. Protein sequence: CASRSRDRNNEQFF.

The CDR3 protein is CASSPDDSWESPLHF. The CDR3 DNA reads TGTGCCAGCAGCCCAGACGACAGCTGGGAATCACCCCTCCACTTT. The chain links TRBV28 to TRBJ1-6; possibly TRBD1 for D (5 bases). Trimming cost V 6 bases and J 10 bases, with 19 bases left between them. There are 15 residues in the CDR3. Germline values: CDR1 MDHEN, CDR2 SYDVKM.

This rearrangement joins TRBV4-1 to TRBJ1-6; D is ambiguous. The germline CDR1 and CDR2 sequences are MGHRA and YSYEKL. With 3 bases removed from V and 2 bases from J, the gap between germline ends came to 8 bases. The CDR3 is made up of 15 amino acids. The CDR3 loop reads CASSQALAYNSPLHF. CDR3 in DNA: TGCGCCAGCAGCCAGGCCCTAGCCTATAATTCACCCCTCCACTTT.

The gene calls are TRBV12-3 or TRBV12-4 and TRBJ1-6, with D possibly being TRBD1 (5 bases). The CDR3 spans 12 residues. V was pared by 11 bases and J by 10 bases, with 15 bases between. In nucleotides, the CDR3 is TGTGCCTCGCGGGACTGGCGGTCACCCCTCCACTTT. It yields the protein CASRDWRSPLHF.

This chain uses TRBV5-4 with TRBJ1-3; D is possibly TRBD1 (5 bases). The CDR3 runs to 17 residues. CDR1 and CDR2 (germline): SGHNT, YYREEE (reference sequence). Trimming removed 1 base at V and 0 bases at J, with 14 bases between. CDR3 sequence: CASSLLQVRRSGNTIYF. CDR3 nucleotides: TGTGCCAGCAGCTTGCTACAGGTCCGTCGCTCTGGAAACACCATATATTTT.

The CDR3 here is CASSGGTVDNYGYTF. CDR3 nucleotides: TGCGCCAGCAGCGGTGGGACAGTAGATAACTATGGCTACACCTTC. The rearrangement uses TRBV5-1 and TRBJ1-2; 7 bases map to TRBD1. V trimming: 4 bases; J trimming: 1 base; junction bases outside the gene matches: 7. Germline V gene lookup returns CDR1 SGHRS and CDR2 YFSETQ. There are 15 residues in the CDR3. The entire variable domain, with the rest obtained from reference TRBV5-1 and TRBJ1-2, is as follows: KAGVTQTPRYLIKTRGQQVTLSCSPISGHRSVSWYQQTPGQGLQFLFEYFSETQRNKGNFPGRFSGRQFSNSRSEMNVSTLELGDSALYLCASSGGTVDNYGYTFGSGTRLTVV.

The CDR3 is CASTRLAKETQYF. The CDR3, as DNA: TGTGCCAGCACCCGACTAGCGAAAGAGACCCAGTACTTC. The J gene is TRBJ2-5, the V gene TRBV28, with 8 bases matching TRBD2. CDR3 length: 13 amino acids. V shed 7 bases, J shed 3 bases, and the junction held 4 bases outside the gene matches. Germline V gene sequence: CDR1 MDHEN, CDR2 SYDVKM. The full variable domain, its missing parts supplied by reference TRBV28 and TRBJ2-5, is DVKVTQSSRYLVKRTGEKVFLECVQDMDHENMFWYRQDPGLGLRLIYFSYDVKMKEKGDIPEGYSVSREKKERFSLILESASTNQTSMYLCASTRLAKETQYFGPGTRLLVL.

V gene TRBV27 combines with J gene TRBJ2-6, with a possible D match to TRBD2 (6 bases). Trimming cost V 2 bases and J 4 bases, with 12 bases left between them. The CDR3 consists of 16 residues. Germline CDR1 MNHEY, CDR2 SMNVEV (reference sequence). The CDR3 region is CASSLMRGSGANVLTF. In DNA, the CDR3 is TGTGCCAGCAGTTTAATGCGGGGTTCCGGGGCCAACGTCCTGACTTTC.

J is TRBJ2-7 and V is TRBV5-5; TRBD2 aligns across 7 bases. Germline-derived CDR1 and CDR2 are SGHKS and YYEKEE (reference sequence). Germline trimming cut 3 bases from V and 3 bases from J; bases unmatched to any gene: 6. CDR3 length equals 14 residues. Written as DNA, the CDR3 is TGTGCCAGCAGCTACGGCGGGAGTGGCTACGAGCAGTACTTC. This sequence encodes CASSYGGSGYEQYF. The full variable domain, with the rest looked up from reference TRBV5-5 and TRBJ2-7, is DAGVTQSPTHLIKTRGQQVTLRCSPISGHKSVSWYQQVLGQGPQFIFQYYEKEERGRGNFPDRFSARQFPNYSSELNVNALLLGDSALYLCASSYGGSGYEQYFGPGTRLTVT.

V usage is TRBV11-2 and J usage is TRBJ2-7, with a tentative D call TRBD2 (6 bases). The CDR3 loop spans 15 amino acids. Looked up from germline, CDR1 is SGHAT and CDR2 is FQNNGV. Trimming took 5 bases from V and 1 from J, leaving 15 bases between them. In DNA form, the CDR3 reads TGTGCCAGCAGCCAAATAGCGGTAGCGTCCTACGAGCAGTACTTC. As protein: CASSQIAVASYEQYF.

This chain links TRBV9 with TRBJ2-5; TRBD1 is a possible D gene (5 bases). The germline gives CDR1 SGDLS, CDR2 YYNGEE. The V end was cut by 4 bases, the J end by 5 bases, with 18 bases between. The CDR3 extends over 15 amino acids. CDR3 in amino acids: CASSPRGEPIETQYF. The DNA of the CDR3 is TGTGCCAGCAGCCCAAGGGGTGAACCAATCGAGACCCAGTACTTC.

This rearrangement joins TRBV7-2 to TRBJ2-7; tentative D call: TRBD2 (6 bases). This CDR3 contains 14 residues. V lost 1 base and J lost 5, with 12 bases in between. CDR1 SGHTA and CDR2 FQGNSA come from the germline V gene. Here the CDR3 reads CASSLEPGRNEQYF. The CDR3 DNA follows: TGTGCCAGCAGCTTAGAGCCAGGGAGGAACGAGCAGTACTTC.

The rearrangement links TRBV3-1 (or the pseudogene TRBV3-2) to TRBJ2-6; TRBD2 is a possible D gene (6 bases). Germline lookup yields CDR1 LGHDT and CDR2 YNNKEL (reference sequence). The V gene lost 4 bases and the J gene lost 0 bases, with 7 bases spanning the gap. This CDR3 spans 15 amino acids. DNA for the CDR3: TGTGCCAGCAGCCTGGACTACTCTGGGGCCAACGTCCTGACTTTC. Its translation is CASSLDYSGANVLTF.

As DNA, the CDR3 is TGTGCCAGCAGCATCGGGACAGTCTACACTGAAGCTTTCTTT. This sequence encodes CASSIGTVYTEAFF. The chain is built from TRBV5-4 and TRBJ1-1, with 7 bases fitting TRBD1. The CDR3 is made up of 14 amino acids. V was clipped by 4 bases and J by 3 bases; unmatched bases: 6. Per the germline V gene, CDR1 is SGHNT and CDR2 is YYREEE (reference sequence).